These 18 T cell receptor beta chains were all obtained from the same sample, sequenced in a study of OX40 agonist ivuxolimab in advanced cancers. Libraries were prepared by immunoSEQ multiplex PCR; TCRdb keeps only in-frame clonotypes and omits some of them. The repertoire holds around 79,000 clones, roughly 86% seen once, with approximately 0.8% in the top ten. The source material was CD4+ or CD8+ T cells sorted from blood, sampled in a trial of the OX40 agonist ivuxolimab. The receptors here all came from an adult with an advanced solid tumor such as melanoma, head and neck, liver or kidney cancer.

This chain links TRBV28 with TRBJ2-2; 10 positions match TRBD1. The trim removed 8 bases at V and 6 bases at J, leaving 9 bases unmatched. The CDR3 contains 15 residues. Germline loops: CDR1 MDHEN, CDR2 SYDVKM. CDR3 in DNA: TGTGCCAGCCAGACAGGGGGCTCTTGGGCCGGGGAGCTGTTTTTT. This codes for CASQTGGSWAGELFF.

This rearrangement joins TRBV6-5 to TRBJ2-7; 13 bases are shared with TRBD2. The trim removed 8 bases at V and 3 bases at J, leaving 7 bases unmatched. Germline V gives CDR1 MNHEY, CDR2 SVGAGI. CDR3 length: 15 residues. The DNA for the CDR3 is TGTGCCAGCCGGACTAGCGGGAGTCCCATCTACGAGCAGTACTTC. Translating it yields CASRTSGSPIYEQYF.

This clone has only one observation. The chain carries TRBV10-2 and TRBJ1-5; TRBD1 is a possible D gene (5 bases). V was shortened by 3 bases and J by 3 bases, with 12 bases between the two germline ends. Germline CDR1 WSHSY, CDR2 SAAADI. The CDR3 consists of 15 residues. CDR3 sequence reads: CASSDPGRINQPQHF. The CDR3 region has the DNA TGCGCCAGCAGTGATCCGGGACGGATCAATCAGCCCCAGCATTTT.

The gene calls are TRBV19 and TRBJ2-3; D remains unclear. Trimming left V 5 bases short and J 10 bases short, with 13 bases between. Per the germline V gene, CDR1 is LNHDA and CDR2 is SQIVND (reference sequence). This CDR3 contains 12 residues. The DNA for the CDR3 is TGTGCCAGTAGTGATCTTAACGTAGCGCAGTATTTT. Translation gives CASSDLNVAQYF.

This chain uses TRBV30 with TRBJ1-2; D uncertain. CDR1 GTSNPN and CDR2 SVGIG come from the germline V gene (reference sequence). V lost 5 bases and J lost 2, with 12 bases in between. This CDR3 region has 13 residues. CDR3 bases: TGTGCCTGGTCTTTGGGAGGGAACTATGGCTACACCTTC. It is translated as CAWSLGGNYGYTF. Full variable domain (remainder filled in from reference TRBV30 and TRBJ1-2): SQTIHQWPATLVQPVGSPLSLECTVEGTSNPNLYWYRQAAGRGLQLLFYSVGIGQISSEVPQNLSASRPQDRQFILSSKKLLLSDSGFYLCAWSLGGNYGYTFGSGTRLTVV.

The chain employs TRBV7-9 and TRBJ1-5; tentative D call: TRBD1 (6 bases). Trimming took 5 bases from V and 3 from J, leaving 14 bases between them. Per the germline V gene, CDR1 is SEHNR and CDR2 is FQNEAQ (reference sequence). This CDR3 is 15 amino acids long. CDR3 loop: CASSRGTLVNQPQHF. Here the CDR3 DNA reads TGTGCCAGCAGCCGCGGGACACTGGTCAATCAGCCCCAGCATTTT.

The chain couples TRBV5-4 to TRBJ2-5; the D is unclear. This CDR3 region has 12 residues. Trimming removed 0 bases from V and 5 bases from J, with 5 bases in between. Per the germline V gene, CDR1 is SGHNT and CDR2 is YYREEE (reference sequence). CDR3 loop: CASSLAGETQYF. CDR3 nucleotides: TGTGCCAGCAGCTTGGCCGGGGAGACCCAGTACTTC.

This sequence joins TRBV7-6 and TRBJ2-3, with 7 bases aligning to TRBD2. The CDR3 loop spans 15 amino acids. V lost 1 base to trimming and J lost 1 base; unmatched junction nucleotides: 2. Germline V CDR1 and CDR2: SGHVS, FNYEAQ. The CDR3 here is CASSLEGGGTDTQYF. The DNA of the CDR3 is TGTGCCAGCAGCTTAGAGGGAGGGGGCACAGATACGCAGTATTTT. The full variable domain, completed using reference TRBV7-6 and TRBJ2-3, is GAGVSQSPRYKVTKRGQDVALRCDPISGHVSLYWYRQALGQGPEFLTYFNYEAQQDKSGLPNDRFSAERPEGSISTLTIQRTEQRDSAMYRCASSLEGGGTDTQYFGPGTRLTVL.

The genes are TRBV11-2 and TRBJ2-7, with D tentatively TRBD1 (5 bases). Trimming shortened V by 0 bases and J by 2 bases, and 11 bases separated the two germline ends. Germline CDR1 SGHAT, CDR2 FQNNGV. The CDR3 totals 15 residues. The CDR3 here is CASSLDPQGTYEQYF. The CDR3 DNA reads as TGTGCCAGCAGCTTAGATCCCCAGGGCACCTACGAGCAGTACTTC. Using reference TRBV11-2 and TRBJ2-7 for the parts outside the CDR3, the full variable domain is EAGVAQSPRYKIIEKRQSVAFWCNPISGHATLYWYQQILGQGPKLLIQFQNNGVVDDSQLPKDRFSAERLKGVDSTLKIQPAKLEDSAVYLCASSLDPQGTYEQYFGPGTRLTVT.

The chain is built from TRBV30 and TRBJ1-3, with D maybe TRBD1 (5 bases). CDR3 length equals 15 residues. Trimming removed 2 bases at V and 4 bases at J, with 15 bases between. The germline gives CDR1 GTSNPN, CDR2 SVGIG (reference sequence). The CDR3 region is CAWSRGGGGGNTIYF. CDR3 sequence (DNA): TGTGCCTGGAGTAGGGGTGGGGGAGGAGGAAACACCATATATTTT. Filled out from reference TRBV30 and TRBJ1-3, the complete variable domain reads SQTIHQWPATLVQPVGSPLSLECTVEGTSNPNLYWYRQAAGRGLQLLFYSVGIGQISSEVPQNLSASRPQDRQFILSSKKLLLSDSGFYLCAWSRGGGGGNTIYFGEGSWLTVV.

This sequence joins TRBV15 and TRBJ2-7; no firm D call. Per germline, CDR1 LNHNV and CDR2 YYDKDF (reference sequence). V gave up 3 bases and J gave up 3 bases, with 9 bases separating them. The CDR3 extends over 13 amino acids. DNA for the CDR3: TGTGCCACCAGCAGGGACGGTAACTACGAGCAGTACTTC. It translates to CATSRDGNYEQYF.

This clone was seen more than once but under ten times. The chain uses TRBV11-2 and TRBJ1-4, with D maybe TRBD1 (6 bases). V lost 4 bases, J lost 9 bases, and 18 bases lay in between. This CDR3 contains 15 residues. Germline lookup yields CDR1 SGHAT and CDR2 FQNNGV. CDR3 in amino acids: CASSSLRGAPKKLFF. CDR3 nucleotide sequence: TGTGCCAGCAGCTCTTTGCGGGGGGCACCGAAAAAACTGTTTTTT.

The J gene is TRBJ2-7, the V gene TRBV6-6; D not resolved. Germline-derived CDR1 and CDR2 are MNHNY and SVGAGI (reference sequence). V shed 0 bases and J shed 0 bases, with 3 bases lying between them. The CDR3 runs 13 residues. CDR3 in DNA: TGTGCCAGCAGTTACTCCGCCTCCTACGAGCAGTACTTC. Its translation is CASSYSASYEQYF.

The gene calls are TRBV7-9 and TRBJ1-4, with TRBD1 matching 9 bases. Germline assignment: CDR1 SEHNR and CDR2 FQNEAQ (reference sequence). V was pared by 3 bases and J by 7 bases, with 3 bases of the junction left unmatched. The CDR3 runs to 14 residues. DNA of the CDR3: TGTGCCAGCAGCTTGGCGACAGGGGGTGAAAAACTGTTTTTT. Translation gives CASSLATGGEKLFF.

This clone was counted a few times. The sample contains more than one DNA sequence encoding this CDR3. The chain is built from TRBV18 and TRBJ2-7; 7 nucleotides match TRBD1. The CDR3 loop spans 14 amino acids. V lost 0 bases, J lost 2 bases, and 1 base stayed unmatched. The germline V gene encodes CDR1 KGHSH and CDR2 LQKENI. The CDR3 spells CASSPPGTAYEQYF. The CDR3 DNA reads TGTGCCAGCTCACCACCCGGGACAGCCTACGAGCAGTACTTC.

In its sample, this clone was seen once. The genes are TRBV28 and TRBJ1-1; a possible D gene is TRBD1 (6 bases). V was clipped by 7 bases and J by 5 bases, with 14 bases between them. CDR1 MDHEN and CDR2 SYDVKM come from the germline V gene. This CDR3 comprises 13 residues. DNA of the CDR3: TGTGCCAGCATTGGGGGCGCGAGGACTGAAGCTTTCTTT. Translating it yields CASIGGARTEAFF.

J is TRBJ2-5 and V is TRBV7-9; D not resolved. This CDR3 comprises 14 residues. V gave up 0 bases and J gave up 2 bases, with 7 bases separating them. Germline values: CDR1 SEHNR, CDR2 FQNEAQ (reference sequence). The CDR3 nucleotides are TGTGCCAGCAGCTTAGCGTGGGCTCAAGAGACCCAGTACTTC. It encodes CASSLAWAQETQYF.

Note on this clone: Germline and junction disagree at one end, which may indicate a read error. The genes are TRBV10-3 and TRBJ2-1; D call uncertain. Germline-derived CDR1 and CDR2 are ENHRY and SYGVKD. The CDR3 runs 11 residues. DNA for the CDR3: TGTGCCATTAGTGACTACAATGAGCAGTTCTTC. It specifies CAISDYNEQFF.